This T cell receptor beta chain was retrieved from a study of T cells in Graves' hyperthyroidism and ophthalmopathy. In this sample, this clonotype turned up many times. RNA transcripts served as the template for amplifying TCR beta CDR3 regions. Carried out on the TCR CDR3, a first-round RT-PCR used the HTBI primer set. From the multiplex PCR reads, TCRdb called clonotypes with MiXCR, one entry per CDR3 protein. The data contain under 350,000 distinct CDR3 sequences, more than 15% of them seen just once; the ten biggest clones take up over 45%. This CDR3 is 15 amino acids long. CDR1 and CDR2 (germline): MGHRA, YSYEKL. After removal of 0 bases from V and 0 bases from J, the junction contained 2 bases not matched to a gene. Clinicians diagnosed patients from clinical symptoms, serum thyroxine and TRAb, thyroid ultrasound and orbital computed tomography. The PBMCs were sourced from fresh peripheral blood (around 10 ml).

Source material: blood. The sequence was obtained from a woman aged 55-75 years with Graves' ophthalmopathy. This chain connects TRBV4-1 to TRBJ2-7, with 7 bases that match TRBD1. Here the CDR3 reads CASSQEGQRSYEQYF. Written as DNA, the CDR3 is TGCGCCAGCAGCCAAGAGGGACAGCGCTCCTACGAGCAGTACTTC.